Presented here are 30 T cell receptor beta chains from one specimen sequenced in a study of cytomegalovirus exposure and HLA in healthy donors. Both 60 Vbeta primers and 13 Jbeta primers went into the PCR. Here immunoSEQ multiplex PCR was the method, and the copy in TCRdb shows in-frame clones only, minus some. The sample includes 100,000 to 150,000 clones, 8.5% to 9% of them seen just once. Sequencing was performed on PBMCs. Receptors originate from a woman aged 40 to 55 in good health and CMV-seropositive.

The chain is built from TRBV19 and TRBJ1-1, with no clear D. Per germline, CDR1 LNHDA and CDR2 SQIVND (reference sequence). The ends were cut back, 6 bases at V and 6 bases at J, with 14 bases in the middle. This CDR3 has 13 amino acids. For the CDR3, the DNA is TGTGCCAGTAGCCCAGGACTTCTTTCTGAAGCTTTCTTT. The encoded protein is CASSPGLLSEAFF. Full variable domain (remainder filled in from reference TRBV19 and TRBJ1-1): DGGITQSPKYLFRKEGQNVTLSCEQNLNHDAMYWYRQDPGQGLRLIYYSQIVNDFQKGDIAEGYSVSREKKESFPLTVTSAQKNPTAFYLCASSPGLLSEAFFGQGTRLTVV.

A few counts support this clone. The chain's CDR3 is CASSLGGGASYNEQFF. CDR3 coding DNA: TGTGCCAGCAGTTTAGGAGGGGGGGCCTCCTACAATGAGCAGTTCTTC. The J gene is TRBJ2-1, the V gene TRBV28, with a weak D call TRBD2 (7 bases). The V and J ends lost 2 bases and 0 bases respectively, with 11 bases between them. CDR1 is MDHEN and CDR2 is SYDVKM in the germline V gene. The CDR3 consists of 16 residues.

The chain couples TRBV27 to TRBJ2-5, with D hard to call. This CDR3 has 12 amino acids. Deletions cut 3 bases from V and 6 bases from J, with 8 bases between. CDR1 is MNHEY and CDR2 is SMNVEV in the germline V gene (reference sequence). This chain's CDR3 is CASSFGGKTQYF. DNA for the CDR3: TGTGCCAGCAGTTTCGGCGGAAAGACCCAGTACTTC.

There are a few counts of this clone. The chain carries TRBV15 and TRBJ2-5, with 8 bases aligning to TRBD2. The length of the CDR3 is 15 residues. The J segment lost 4 bases and the V segment lost 4 bases, leaving 8 bases of the junction unmatched. Germline V lookup: CDR1 LNHNV, CDR2 YYDKDF (reference sequence). The CDR3: CATSTLLGGGETQYF. DNA of the CDR3: TGTGCCACCAGCACCCTCCTCGGGGGGGGAGAGACCCAGTACTTC.

This chain uses TRBV29-1 with TRBJ1-1, with D tentatively TRBD1 (6 bases). The germline CDR1 and CDR2 sequences are SQVTM and ANQGSEA. Trimming stripped 1 base from V and 0 bases from J, with 15 bases between. The CDR3 is 16 residues long. The CDR3 sequence: CSVEGVTGGLNTEAFF. The CDR3 DNA reads as TGCAGCGTTGAAGGGGTTACGGGGGGCTTGAACACTGAAGCTTTCTTT. Full variable domain (rest looked up from reference TRBV29-1 and TRBJ1-1): SAVISQKPSRDICQRGTSLTIQCQVDSQVTMMFWYRQQPGQSLTLIATANQGSEATYESGFVIDKFPISRPNLTFSTLTVSNMSPEDSSIYLCSVEGVTGGLNTEAFFGQGTRLTVV.

This chain links TRBV13 with TRBJ2-1; D is possibly TRBD2 (5 bases). This CDR3 has 16 amino acids. V dropped 0 bases and J dropped 2 bases, with 11 bases sitting between them. Germline lookup yields CDR1 PRHDT and CDR2 FYEKMQ (reference sequence). The CDR3 DNA is TGTGCCAGCAGCTTAGGCCTAACGGGGACCTACAATGAGCAGTTCTTC. It yields the protein CASSLGLTGTYNEQFF.

J is TRBJ1-5 and V is TRBV4-1; D gene unclear. Per germline, CDR1 MGHRA and CDR2 YSYEKL. Trimming left V 3 bases short and J 5 bases short, with 14 bases between. This CDR3 is 15 amino acids long. Here the CDR3 DNA reads TGCGCCAGCAGCCAGGCGGGATTAACGGATCAGCCCCAGCATTTT. It codes for CASSQAGLTDQPQHF.

The chain couples TRBV18 to TRBJ2-7; D is possibly TRBD1 (6 bases). V lost 0 bases and J 4 bases, leaving 13 bases between the germline ends. Germline CDR1 KGHSH, CDR2 LQKENI. This CDR3 has 15 residues. In DNA form, the CDR3 reads TGTGCCAGCTCACCACCGCAGGGGAAGGGTTACGAGCAGTACTTC. Its protein is CASSPPQGKGYEQYF.

A few counts support this clone. The chain is built from TRBV19 and TRBJ1-1; D call uncertain. The CDR3 totals 14 residues. Germline V gene lookup returns CDR1 LNHDA and CDR2 SQIVND (reference sequence). V was trimmed by 5 bases and J by 4 bases, leaving 14 bases between them. The CDR3: CASSPFGEGTEAFF. The CDR3 DNA is TGTGCCAGTAGTCCTTTTGGGGAGGGCACTGAAGCTTTCTTT. The full variable domain, its missing parts supplied by reference TRBV19 and TRBJ1-1, is DGGITQSPKYLFRKEGQNVTLSCEQNLNHDAMYWYRQDPGQGLRLIYYSQIVNDFQKGDIAEGYSVSREKKESFPLTVTSAQKNPTAFYLCASSPFGEGTEAFFGQGTRLTVV.

The chain employs TRBV2 and TRBJ2-5, with 14 bases aligning to TRBD2. V lost 1 base and J lost 13; bases outside the gene matches: 8. The CDR3 totals 15 residues. Germline values: CDR1 SNHLY, CDR2 FYNNEI. The chain's CDR3 is CASSEEGTSGGRSYF. CDR3 DNA sequence: TGTGCCAGCAGTGAAGAAGGGACTAGCGGGGGCCGCTCGTACTTC.

A few counts support this clone. The gene calls are TRBV29-1 and TRBJ2-3, with a tentative D call TRBD2 (5 bases). Germline CDR1 SQVTM, CDR2 ANQGSEA. This CDR3 has 13 residues. V lost 3 bases and J lost 4, with 11 bases in between. The DNA for the CDR3 is TGCAGCGTTGATTTCGGGGTGTCAGATACGCAGTATTTT. Residues: CSVDFGVSDTQYF.

The rearrangement links TRBV7-9 to TRBJ1-4; TRBD1 aligns across 8 bases. Losses at the gene ends were 5 bases for V and 4 bases for J; bases not matched to a gene: 3. Germline CDR1 is SEHNR and CDR2 is FQNEAQ (reference sequence). CDR3 length: 14 residues. The CDR3 spells CASSNGQGNEKLFF. CDR3 in DNA: TGTGCCAGCAGCAACGGACAGGGTAATGAAAAACTGTTTTTT.

This clone occurred a few times. The V call is TRBV13, the J call TRBJ1-2, with TRBD1 identical over 7 bases. This CDR3 is built from 14 residues. J was trimmed by 6 bases and V by 0 bases; bases with no gene match: 4. The germline V gene encodes CDR1 PRHDT and CDR2 FYEKMQ (reference sequence). CDR3 sequence (DNA): TGTGCCAGCAGCTTAGGATCAGGGGGTCATGGCTACACCTTC. It encodes CASSLGSGGHGYTF.

In its sample, this clone was seen a few times. The chain recombines TRBV21-1 with TRBJ2-2; TRBD2, the table's D call, was not compared with the DNA. TRBV21-1 corresponds to a pseudogene. CDR3 length: 16 amino acids. This chain's CDR3 is CASSKTSGGNTGELFF. As DNA, the CDR3 is TGTGCCAGCAGCAAAACTAGCGGGGGGAACACCGGGGAGCTGTTTTTT.

This clone was picked up a small number of times. This sequence joins TRBV10-2 and TRBJ2-5; a weak D match, TRBD1 (6 bases). Germline V CDR1 and CDR2: WSHSY, SAAADI. Trimming cost V 6 bases and J 4 bases, with 12 bases left between them. The CDR3 runs 13 residues. In nucleotides, the CDR3 is TGCGCCAGCAGCGCGACAGGCGCAGAGACCCAGTACTTC. The encoded protein is CASSATGAETQYF.

The rearrangement joins TRBV7-2 to TRBJ1-1; perhaps TRBD1 as D (6 bases). The length of the CDR3 is 14 residues. The germline CDR1 and CDR2 sequences are SGHTA and FQGNSA. The V end lost 1 base, the J end lost 5 bases, and 11 bases lay between the germline ends. The CDR3 reads CASSLDGQQTEAFF. In DNA, the CDR3 is TGTGCCAGCAGCTTAGATGGACAGCAAACTGAAGCTTTCTTT.

This clone was counted only a few times. The chain joins TRBV28 to TRBJ2-7; 10 nucleotides align to TRBD1. CDR3 length equals 16 residues. The V gene end was trimmed by 3 bases and the J gene end by 1 base; junction bases not matched to a gene: 6. The germline V gene encodes CDR1 MDHEN and CDR2 SYDVKM. In DNA form, the CDR3 reads TGTGCCAGCAGTTTTTCGGACAGGGGGAAGTCCTACGAGCAGTACTTC. The encoded protein is CASSFSDRGKSYEQYF.

This clone was detected only a few times. The chain has TRBV5-1 and TRBJ2-7, with D hard to call. Trimming cost V 4 bases and J 2 bases, with 13 bases left between them. This CDR3 has 14 amino acids. The germline V gene has CDR1 SGHRS and CDR2 YFSETQ. As DNA, the CDR3 is TGCGCCAGCAGCGCGTGTTCAGGAACCTACGAGCAGTACTTC. Protein product: CASSACSGTYEQYF.

The genes are TRBV18 and TRBJ1-2; TRBD1 agrees at 7 bases. The CDR3 is 15 residues long. CDR1 is KGHSH, CDR2 LQKENI, per germline. V gave up 4 bases and J gave up 4 bases; unmatched junction bases: 9. Here the CDR3 reads CASSLTGASGYGYTF. The CDR3 DNA reads as TGTGCCAGCTCACTCACAGGGGCCTCGGGCTATGGCTACACCTTC.

The rearrangement links TRBV7-9 to TRBJ2-2; a weak D match, TRBD2 (6 bases). CDR1 is SEHNR and CDR2 is FQNEAQ in the germline V gene (reference sequence). This CDR3 contains 14 residues. V was pared by 8 bases and J by 3 bases, with 13 bases between. The CDR3 DNA follows: TGTGCCAGCCTCGGGGGAATGGACACCGGGGAGCTGTTTTTT. Its translation is CASLGGMDTGELFF.

This clone was seen a handful of times. The V and J genes are TRBV25-1 and TRBJ2-1; weak D call: TRBD1 (6 bases). V lost 5 bases, J lost 9 bases, and 17 bases lay in between. This CDR3 comprises 14 residues. Germline lookup yields CDR1 MGHDK and CDR2 SYGVNS. CDR3 sequence reads: CASSRGRGGGEQFF. The CDR3 nucleotides are TGTGCCAGCAGTCGGGGCAGGGGCGGTGGTGAGCAGTTCTTC.

This clone has a handful of counts. V usage is TRBV19 and J usage is TRBJ1-1; D unresolved. The CDR3 spans 11 residues. Trimming stripped 4 bases from V and 6 bases from J, with 6 bases between. Germline CDR1 reads LNHDA; CDR2 reads SQIVND (reference sequence). The CDR3 DNA is TGTGCCAGTAGTAGGGCTCCTGAAGCTTTCTTT. Its protein is CASSRAPEAFF.

The V gene is TRBV28, the J gene TRBJ1-2; maybe TRBD1 (6 bases). The CDR3 runs to 11 residues. V lost 4 bases and J 10 bases, leaving 10 bases between the germline ends. Germline CDR1 reads MDHEN; CDR2 reads SYDVKM. The CDR3 loop reads CASSYRDTYTF. DNA for the CDR3: TGTGCCAGCAGTTACCGGGACACCTACACCTTC.

This clone was counted a few times. The CDR3 DNA reads TGTGCCAGCAGTCCCAGCCTGGGGCGCTACACCTTC. Residues: CASSPSLGRYTF. The rearrangement links TRBV28 to TRBJ1-2; maybe TRBD1 (5 bases). V lost 5 bases, J lost 9 bases, and 13 bases lay in between. The CDR3 is 12 residues long. The V gene's germline CDR1 is MDHEN and CDR2 SYDVKM.

The gene calls are TRBV7-6 and TRBJ1-1; D is unclear. Germline-derived CDR1 and CDR2 are SGHVS and FNYEAQ. CDR3 length: 13 amino acids. Between the trimmed V and J ends, which lost 1 base and 1 base, there was a span of 4 bases. As DNA, the CDR3 is TGTGCCAGCAGCTTAGGAGCGAACACTGAAGCTTTCTTT. Encoded protein: CASSLGANTEAFF.

The rearrangement links TRBV19 to TRBJ1-2; 8 nucleotides match TRBD1. The germline V gene has CDR1 LNHDA and CDR2 SQIVND (reference sequence). The ends lost 2 bases at V and 3 bases at J; junction bases unmatched: 8. The CDR3 contains 16 residues. The CDR3 bases are TGTGCCAGTAGTATAACCTCGGCAGGGGGCGACTATGGCTACACCTTC. Residues: CASSITSAGGDYGYTF.

This chain joins TRBV4-1 and TRBJ1-2; D might be TRBD1 (5 bases). V lost 4 bases and J 8 bases, leaving 17 bases between the germline ends. Germline CDR1 MGHRA, CDR2 YSYEKL. The CDR3 loop spans 14 amino acids. For the CDR3, the DNA is TGCGCCAGCAGCCTGACAGCGCCAAAGGAGGGCTACACCTTC. Protein product: CASSLTAPKEGYTF.

This clone has only a few counts. Within the sample, other DNA sequences also encode this same CDR3. The chain uses TRBV30 and TRBJ1-2; maybe TRBD1 (6 bases). This CDR3 has 13 amino acids. From germline, CDR1 is GTSNPN and CDR2 SVGIG (reference sequence). Trimming shortened V by 1 base and J by 2 bases, and 8 bases separated the two germline ends. In DNA form, the CDR3 reads TGTGCCTGGAGTGGGGGGCTAAACTATGGCTACACCTTC. Its translation is CAWSGGLNYGYTF.

This clone was seen more than once but under ten times. The chain couples TRBV19 to TRBJ2-7; 8 nucleotides align to TRBD1. This CDR3 region has 14 residues. Germline V gives CDR1 LNHDA, CDR2 SQIVND (reference sequence). The V segment lost 7 bases and the J segment 0 bases; nucleotides outside the gene matches: 5. This CDR3 reads CASKNRGSSYEQYF. The CDR3 coding sequence is TGTGCCAGTAAAAACAGGGGGTCCTCCTACGAGCAGTACTTC.

The chain links TRBV19 to TRBJ2-5, with D perhaps matching TRBD2 (5 bases). The germline V gene has CDR1 LNHDA and CDR2 SQIVND (reference sequence). The V end lost 10 bases, the J end lost 1 base, and 16 bases lay between the germline ends. The CDR3 sequence is 14 residues long. The CDR3 DNA sequence: TGTGCCACGGGTTTCTCGGGAATCCAAGAGACCCAGTACTTC. This codes for CATGFSGIQETQYF.